The present TCR beta chain was sequenced within a study of post-analysis software for immune sequencing data. At the level of the study: Multiple sclerosis in the patients followed relapsing-remitting, secondary progressive and progressive-relapsing courses.

As concerns this clonotype: Antigen specificity is unknown.

This CDR3 is 15 amino acids long. Germline V gene sequence: CDR1 SGHTA, CDR2 FQGNSA. The J segment lost 4 bases and the V segment lost 4 bases, leaving 10 bases of the junction unmatched. Incorporated into the TCR beta cDNA libraries were unique molecular identifiers, which served to reduce PCR and sequencing biases. TCRdb passed the PCR reads through MiXCR, listing each CDR3 protein once. This sample has about 810,000 distinct CDR3 sequences, with around 53% found just once. Study-wide points: Multiple sclerosis patients had significantly lower normalized Chao1 diversity than controls. Roughly five TRBV segments were significantly more frequent in patients than in controls. TRBV5-6, TRBV5-1 and TRBV20-1 were among these segments. The F measure placed samples prepared in the same batch into strongly shared clusters.

This receptor was obtained from a girl aged 5-17 years with multiple sclerosis. The rearrangement links TRBV7-2 to TRBJ2-7; 7 bases are a match to TRBD1. Source material: blood. The DNA of the CDR3 is TGTGCCAGCAGCTCCCTCCGGGACAGATATTACGAGCAGTACTTC. It specifies CASSSLRDRYYEQYF.